The TCR beta chain described here comes from a study of shared clonotypes between healthy human individuals. Study-level information: Per-donor plates numbered three CD4 naive, three CD4 memory, two CD8 naive and one CD8 memory.

The CDR3 is made up of 12 amino acids. V lost 6 bases, J lost 6 bases, and 4 bases stayed unmatched. Germline loops: CDR1 PRHDT, CDR2 FYEKMQ (reference sequence). Data came from immunoSEQ multiplex PCR; TCRdb stores just in-frame clones and leaves some out. The data contain some 1,100,000 clones, 78% of them singletons. The gene calls are TRBV13 and TRBJ2-7, with 8 bases matching TRBD1. The TCR comes from a man younger than 35 in good health. Some clones in this sample may be carry-over from other donors' samples. The source material was memory CD4+ T cells from PBMCs. Subset meaning: CD45RA-negative fraction. For the CDR3, the DNA is TGTGCCAGCAGTTCCGACAGGGGCGAGCAGTACTTC. It specifies CASSSDRGEQYF.